This TCR beta chain was recorded in a study of beta chain features in type 1 diabetes. Study-level findings and limits: Junctions at VDJ sites from type 1 diabetes patients had fewer insertions and more deletions.

This CDR3 is 15 amino acids long. Germline V gives CDR1 MDHEN, CDR2 SYDVKM. The V end was cut by 5 bases, the J end by 4 bases, with 15 bases between. Central memory, naive, regulatory and stem cell-like memory CD4+ cells were sorted by CD45RO/CCR7/CD25/CD127/CD95/CD27. What was sequenced were expressed TCRB transcripts, since all of the isolated RNA had been reverse transcribed. The table came from immunoSEQ multiplex PCR; TCRdb's copy has only in-frame clones and leaves some out. The repertoire has fewer than 350,000 clones, 7% to 9% of them found once; the top ten carry over 0.8%. This clone was recorded a few times. Its matching antigen is unknown.

The chain links TRBV28 to TRBJ1-3; D is possibly TRBD1 (6 bases). Sample: central memory CD4+ T cells from blood. The clonotype was recovered from a woman aged 18-35 years in good health. The CDR3 region has the DNA TGTGCCAGCAGTCCCCCTACAGGGACGGGAAACACCATATATTTT. Residues: CASSPPTGTGNTIYF.